This TCR beta chain emerged from a study of cytomegalovirus exposure and HLA in healthy donors. V lost 0 bases, J lost 6 bases, and 12 bases lay in between. The CDR3 has 15 amino acids. The V gene's germline CDR1 is SGHAT and CDR2 FQNNGV. Data came from immunoSEQ multiplex PCR; TCRdb stores just in-frame clones and leaves some out. The sample records about 110,000 clones, roughly 90% being singletons. As regards this clone: The antigen is unknown.

Study-level results: The study found most TCR sequences rare, yet found some public TCRs in many donors. Cytomegalovirus-associated status was assigned to fewer than 200 TCR beta chains. Cytomegalovirus status was reportedly diagnosed by the classifier with high specificity and sensitivity.

The material sequenced was PBMCs. The chain is built from TRBV11-2 and TRBJ2-1; TRBD1 is a possible D gene (6 bases). The TCR comes from a woman between 25 and 40 years old in good health and CMV-seropositive. This CDR3 is CASSLETGTINEQFF. The CDR3 DNA reads as TGTGCCAGCAGCTTAGAAACAGGGACGATCAATGAGCAGTTCTTC.